The source of this TCR beta chain is a study of blood T cell repertoires in COVID-19. Study background: Donors in the United States, Italy and Spain gave samples during acute or convalescent COVID-19.

V was pared by 1 base and J by 5 bases, with 10 bases of the junction left unmatched. The CDR3 consists of 16 residues. Germline assignment: CDR1 SGHTA and CDR2 FQGNSA. Seattle participants joined during active infection and were tracked over time. In the authors' workflow: From reference gene primer amplification, estimates of nucleated cell counts were derived. Here immunoSEQ multiplex PCR was the method, and the copy in TCRdb shows in-frame clones only, minus some. D and trimming were read from the DNA, whereas the V and J calls and clone size are those reported in that table. The sample contains 150,000 to 250,000 clones, about 76% of which appear only once.

This TCR was sampled from a woman in her forties with COVID-19, enrolled during active disease. The genes are TRBV7-2 and TRBJ2-5; 7 bases map to TRBD2. Specimen: peripheral blood. The CDR3 loop reads CASSLGSSGGWETQYF. The DNA of the CDR3 is TGTGCCAGCAGCTTAGGGAGCTCCGGGGGGTGGGAGACCCAGTACTTC.